These 32 T cell receptor beta chains came from one sample sequenced in a study of cytomegalovirus exposure and HLA in healthy donors. 60 Vbeta and 13 Jbeta primers were used in PCR. Assay: immunoSEQ multiplex PCR; the TCRdb copy retains only in-frame clones and omits some. The repertoire holds roughly 190,000 clones, with 80% as singletons. The sequenced sample was PBMCs. Source of these receptors: a woman aged 40 to 50 in good health and CMV-seronegative.

This chain links TRBV6-5 with TRBJ1-2; 9 bases line up with TRBD1. The germline gives CDR1 MNHEY, CDR2 SVGAGI. The CDR3 is made up of 15 amino acids. The trim removed 1 base at V and 6 bases at J, leaving 6 bases unmatched. The CDR3, as DNA: TGTGCCAGCAGTTACTTGGGGACAGGGAGGAATGGCTACACCTTC. Protein sequence: CASSYLGTGRNGYTF.

V and J are TRBV5-5 and TRBJ1-5; D unresolved. This CDR3 region has 14 residues. CDR1 is SGHKS and CDR2 is YYEKEE in the germline V gene (reference sequence). Trimming cost V 0 bases and J 6 bases, with 10 bases left between them. The CDR3 sequence: CASSLDSFVQPQHF. The CDR3 nucleotides are TGTGCCAGCAGCTTGGACAGTTTTGTTCAGCCCCAGCATTTT. Full variable domain (outside the CDR3, taken from reference TRBV5-5 and TRBJ1-5): DAGVTQSPTHLIKTRGQQVTLRCSPISGHKSVSWYQQVLGQGPQFIFQYYEKEERGRGNFPDRFSARQFPNYSSELNVNALLLGDSALYLCASSLDSFVQPQHFGDGTRLSIL.

This clone occurred once. The J gene is TRBJ2-2, the V gene TRBV19; TRBD1 is a possible D gene (7 bases). The germline V gene encodes CDR1 LNHDA and CDR2 SQIVND (reference sequence). V gave up 3 bases and J gave up 4 bases, with 15 bases separating them. The CDR3 is made up of 16 amino acids. This CDR3 is CASSMTSQGGTGELFF. CDR3 bases: TGTGCCAGTAGTATGACCTCGCAGGGGGGCACCGGGGAGCTGTTTTTT.

V usage is TRBV20-1 and J usage is TRBJ2-3, with D uncertain. Germline loops: CDR1 DFQATT, CDR2 SNEGSKA (reference sequence). Trimming pared 3 bases from V and 4 bases from J, leaving 5 bases between. The CDR3 consists of 11 residues. DNA of the CDR3: TGCAGTGCTAGCGTAGCAGATACGCAGTATTTT. Translation: CSASVADTQYF.

The chain recombines TRBV11-3 with TRBJ2-2; D is possibly TRBD1 (6 bases). The CDR3 length is 14 residues. Deletions cut 4 bases from V and 7 bases from J, with 13 bases between. Germline CDR1 is SGHNT and CDR2 is YENEEA. This chain's CDR3 is CASSSGQTDGELFF. The CDR3 region has the DNA TGTGCCAGCAGCTCCGGACAGACGGACGGGGAGCTGTTTTTT.

The chain employs TRBV6-5 and TRBJ2-1; 11 bases align to TRBD2. CDR1 and CDR2 from the germline V gene are MNHEY and SVGAGI. V was pared by 4 bases and J by 4 bases, with 3 bases of the junction left unmatched. The CDR3 has 15 residues. The CDR3 nucleotides are TGTGCCAGCAGTTTGGGACTAGCGGCATACAATGAGCAGTTCTTC. As protein: CASSLGLAAYNEQFF.

This clone was detected only once. The chain joins TRBV18 to TRBJ1-3, with unresolved D. Germline V gene lookup returns CDR1 KGHSH and CDR2 LQKENI. CDR3 size: 14 residues. V was cut by 2 bases and J by 0 bases, with 5 bases left in between. This CDR3 is CASSPASSGNTIYF. In nucleotides, the CDR3 is TGTGCCAGCTCACCAGCGAGCTCTGGAAACACCATATATTTT.

V gene TRBV7-9 combines with J gene TRBJ1-3, with 9 nucleotides matching TRBD1. The CDR3 sequence is 14 residues long. Per the germline V gene, CDR1 is SEHNR and CDR2 is FQNEAQ (reference sequence). V shed 1 base, J shed 8 bases, and the junction held 3 bases outside the gene matches. In nucleotides, the CDR3 is TGTGCCAGCAGCTTAGTGGGACAGGGAGACACCATATATTTT. It yields the protein CASSLVGQGDTIYF.

This chain links TRBV23-1 with TRBJ2-7; D perhaps matches TRBD2 (5 bases). TRBV23-1 is sorted into the ORF group, with uncertain function. Trimming left V 2 bases short and J 5 bases short, with 13 bases between. The CDR3 has 14 amino acids. CDR3 in DNA: TGCGCCAGCAGTCAAGTAGGGAGAGGGCACGAGCAGTACGTC. Protein: CASSQVGRGHEQYV.

This sequence joins TRBV4-3 and TRBJ1-1; unclear D gene. V was shortened by 4 bases and J by 2 bases, with 14 bases between the two germline ends. There are 15 residues in the CDR3. Germline CDR1 LGHNA, CDR2 YSLEER. The CDR3 sequence: CASSRRPGVNTEAFF. In nucleotides, the CDR3 is TGCGCCAGCAGCCGAAGACCGGGAGTTAACACTGAAGCTTTCTTT.

This sequence joins TRBV19 and TRBJ1-1; TRBD1 matches 9 bases. The germline CDR1 and CDR2 sequences are LNHDA and SQIVND (reference sequence). V dropped 10 bases and J dropped 4; count of bases not matched to a gene: 4. This CDR3 has 12 amino acids. The DNA for the CDR3 is TGTGCCACACAGGGGGCAGGCACTGAAGCTTTCTTT. Encoded protein: CATQGAGTEAFF.

The rearrangement uses TRBV6-1 and TRBJ2-5; tentative D call: TRBD2 (5 bases). The DNA end is more similar to TRBJ2-7, so the J call may be wrong. From germline, CDR1 is MNHNS and CDR2 SASEGT. The CDR3 is 14 amino acids. This CDR3 is CASSSQAATYEQYF. CDR3 in DNA: TGTGCCAGCAGTTCTCAAGCGGCGACCTACGAGCAGTACTTC.

The chain uses TRBV5-1 and TRBJ1-1, with TRBD1 matching 9 bases. Per the germline V gene, CDR1 is SGHRS and CDR2 is YFSETQ. The V segment lost 5 bases and the J segment 0 bases; nucleotides outside the gene matches: 8. The CDR3 covers 16 residues. This CDR3 is CASREGQGTMNTEAFF. CDR3 bases: TGCGCCAGCAGAGAGGGACAGGGCACGATGAACACTGAAGCTTTCTTT.

This sequence joins TRBV29-1 and TRBJ2-5; the D gene is possibly TRBD1 (6 bases). In germline, CDR1 is SQVTM, CDR2 ANQGSEA. The germline V and J ends were trimmed by 0 bases and 1 base, with 15 bases remaining between them. The CDR3 contains 16 residues. In DNA, the CDR3 is TGCAGCGTTGAAGATGGCGGACAGTTGGGCCAAGAGACCCAGTACTTC. Its protein product is CSVEDGGQLGQETQYF.

This clone was counted only a few times. V usage is TRBV11-3 and J usage is TRBJ2-2, with D maybe TRBD1 (5 bases). V lost 1 base to trimming and J lost 7 bases, with 7 bases between them. The CDR3 covers 13 residues. Germline V gives CDR1 SGHNT, CDR2 YENEEA. This CDR3 reads CASSLGGGGELFF. The CDR3 nucleotides are TGTGCCAGCAGCTTAGGGGGCGGCGGGGAGCTGTTTTTT.

The J gene is TRBJ1-6, the V gene TRBV9; 9 bases are shared with TRBD1. The ends lost 2 bases at V and 7 bases at J; junction bases unmatched: 4. Germline CDR1 reads SGDLS; CDR2 reads YYNGEE. The CDR3 has 15 residues. The CDR3 here is CASSVSGTGNSPLHF. For the CDR3, the DNA is TGTGCCAGCAGCGTCTCAGGGACAGGGAATTCACCCCTCCACTTT.

V is TRBV7-9 and J is TRBJ2-7; D possibly corresponds to TRBD2 (5 bases). V was trimmed by 6 bases and J by 3 bases, leaving 18 bases between them. Germline lookup yields CDR1 SEHNR and CDR2 FQNEAQ (reference sequence). The CDR3 has 15 residues. The chain's CDR3 is CASRAPGETYYEQYF. The CDR3 DNA reads TGTGCCAGCAGGGCCCCTGGGGAGACTTACTACGAGCAGTACTTC.

CDR3 in DNA: TGTGCCAGCTCAATAGACAGGGGGAACACTGAAGCTTTCTTT. Translated, it gives CASSIDRGNTEAFF. The rearrangement links TRBV18 to TRBJ1-1, with TRBD1 matching over 8 bases. This CDR3 is 14 amino acids long. Germline V lookup: CDR1 KGHSH, CDR2 LQKENI. After removal of 5 bases from V and 1 base from J, the junction contained 3 bases not matched to a gene.

The chain recombines TRBV19 with TRBJ2-1; 9 bases are shared with TRBD2. Germline-derived CDR1 and CDR2 are LNHDA and SQIVND (reference sequence). The length of the CDR3 is 17 residues. V shed 5 bases, J shed 8 bases, and the junction held 16 bases outside the gene matches. Written as DNA, the CDR3 is TGTGCCAGTAGTGGGGGAAGGATGCGGGAGGGCCGTTATGAGCAGTTCTTC. The encoded protein is CASSGGRMREGRYEQFF.

This clone appeared a few times. The chain links TRBV4-3 to TRBJ2-2; tentative D call: TRBD2 (5 bases). Germline V gene sequence: CDR1 LGHNA, CDR2 YSLEER. The length of the CDR3 is 15 residues. The germline V and J ends were trimmed by 1 base and 7 bases, with 13 bases remaining between them. This CDR3 is CASSQVSGLNGELFF. CDR3 in DNA: TGCGCCAGCAGCCAAGTAAGCGGACTTAACGGGGAGCTGTTTTTT.

The V call is TRBV6-1, the J call TRBJ2-7; TRBD1 agrees at 8 bases. The trim removed 4 bases at V and 9 bases at J, leaving 2 bases unmatched. Germline V gives CDR1 MNHNS, CDR2 SASEGT. The CDR3 sequence is 11 residues long. CDR3 coding DNA: TGTGCCAGCAGTGTAGACAGGGGGCAGTACGTC. Translating it yields CASSVDRGQYV.

The rearrangement uses TRBV29-1 and TRBJ2-1, with 16 bases identical to TRBD2. Germline assignment: CDR1 SQVTM and CDR2 ANQGSEA. The CDR3 sequence is 14 residues long. V shed 6 bases and J 8 bases; nucleotides not matched to a gene: 4. CDR3 in amino acids: CSVGTSGRVDEQFF. The CDR3 DNA follows: TGCAGCGTGGGGACTAGCGGGAGGGTGGATGAGCAGTTCTTC.

This chain joins TRBV7-3 and TRBJ2-1, with D uncertain. CDR1 and CDR2 (germline): SGHTA, FQGTGA. This CDR3 region has 13 residues. Trimming took off 5 bases at V and 9 bases at J, with 14 bases between the two ends. In nucleotides, the CDR3 is TGTGCCAGCAGCGCGGAACTTAGAAGTGAGCAGTTCTTC. Residues: CASSAELRSEQFF.

The rearrangement joins TRBV5-1 to TRBJ2-2; 7 bases are a match to TRBD1. From germline, CDR1 is SGHRS and CDR2 YFSETQ. J was trimmed by 6 bases and V by 7 bases; bases with no gene match: 9. The CDR3 extends over 14 amino acids. CDR3 region: CASGRQGGPGELFF. The CDR3 nucleotides are TGCGCCAGCGGAAGACAGGGTGGACCCGGGGAGCTGTTTTTT.

The genes are TRBV6-5 and TRBJ2-7; TRBD2 matches 7 bases. Germline CDR1 MNHEY, CDR2 SVGAGI. The trim removed 5 bases at V and 3 bases at J, leaving 10 bases unmatched. This CDR3 spans 15 amino acids. DNA for the CDR3: TGTGCCAGCAGTCCCCAACCGGGAGGTGACTACGAGCAGTACGTC. This translates into CASSPQPGGDYEQYV.

The chain combines TRBV2 with TRBJ1-5; D unclear. Germline CDR1 is SNHLY and CDR2 is FYNNEI. The CDR3 runs 16 residues. V lost 0 bases to trimming and J lost 3 bases, with 12 bases between them. DNA of the CDR3: TGTGCCAGCAGTGAAGCCCGTCCAGTCCTCAATCAGCCCCAGCATTTT. Encoded protein: CASSEARPVLNQPQHF.

V gene TRBV5-5 combines with J gene TRBJ2-1; TRBD2 is a possible D gene (7 bases). The CDR3 is made up of 20 amino acids. CDR1 SGHKS and CDR2 YYEKEE come from the germline V gene (reference sequence). V lost 1 base to trimming and J lost 5 bases, with 28 bases between them. CDR3 sequence (DNA): TGTGCCAGCAGCTTGAGGGGGGAGGCGGGAGTATGGTCTAGGAACAATGAGCAGTTCTTC. Translation gives CASSLRGEAGVWSRNNEQFF. The full variable domain, rest sourced from reference TRBV5-5 and TRBJ2-1, is DAGVTQSPTHLIKTRGQQVTLRCSPISGHKSVSWYQQVLGQGPQFIFQYYEKEERGRGNFPDRFSARQFPNYSSELNVNALLLGDSALYLCASSLRGEAGVWSRNNEQFFGPGTRLTVL.

A word on this clone: Other DNA sequences of this sample code for an identical CDR3. The chain recombines TRBV19 with TRBJ2-5, with 11 bases lining up with TRBD2. After removal of 3 bases from V and 4 bases from J, the junction contained 1 base not matched to a gene. The CDR3 is 14 amino acids. Looked up from germline, CDR1 is LNHDA and CDR2 is SQIVND (reference sequence). The CDR3 reads CASSITSGRETQYF. DNA for the CDR3: TGTGCCAGTAGTATCACTAGCGGGAGAGAGACCCAGTACTTC.

The J gene is TRBJ2-1, the V gene TRBV7-2; 8 bases align to TRBD2. The J segment lost 2 bases and the V segment lost 0 bases, leaving 3 bases of the junction unmatched. This CDR3 comprises 16 residues. Germline-derived CDR1 and CDR2 are SGHTA and FQGNSA. CDR3 in amino acids: CASSLAGTSTYNEQFF. CDR3 nucleotide sequence: TGTGCCAGCAGCTTAGCCGGGACTAGTACCTACAATGAGCAGTTCTTC.

This chain links TRBV5-1 with TRBJ2-3, with D uncertain. Per germline, CDR1 SGHRS and CDR2 YFSETQ. The CDR3 consists of 14 residues. Trimming pared 5 bases from V and 0 bases from J, leaving 10 bases between. The chain's CDR3 is CASSVQTSTDTQYF. As DNA, the CDR3 is TGCGCCAGCAGTGTTCAGACTAGCACAGATACGCAGTATTTT.

The chain has TRBV7-9 and TRBJ2-7; 8 bases match TRBD2. The CDR3 extends over 16 amino acids. The V gene end was trimmed by 5 bases and the J gene end by 3 bases; junction bases not matched to a gene: 12. The germline V gene has CDR1 SEHNR and CDR2 FQNEAQ (reference sequence). CDR3 nucleotides: TGTGCCAGCAGCCCACGGGTAGCGGGGACCTTCTACGAGCAGTACTTC. Amino acids: CASSPRVAGTFYEQYF.

In its sample, this clone was seen a few times. V gene TRBV28 combines with J gene TRBJ2-3; 10 nucleotides match TRBD1. Losses at the gene ends were 5 bases for V and 3 bases for J; bases not matched to a gene: 5. The CDR3 totals 15 residues. CDR1 and CDR2 from the germline V gene are MDHEN and SYDVKM. In DNA form, the CDR3 reads TGTGCCAGCAGTCTACCGGGACAGGGGACAGATACGCAGTATTTT. Protein product: CASSLPGQGTDTQYF.